A selection of T cell receptor beta chains follows, all from one sample in a study of T cells after yellow fever vaccination. One entry per CDR3 protein, called by TCRdb with MiXCR from the 5' RACE reads. Found here are just under 600,000 distinct CDR3 sequences, approximately 13% of them singletons; the top ten hold around an eighth. The source was PBMCs, collected on the day of the yellow fever booster vaccination. These receptors came from a man aged 25 to 40 who received the YFV17D yellow fever vaccine. Each CDR3 is given with its conserved first and last residue. D genes are given only for firm matches. Size values are once, few and many counts, or a class for expanded clones, and some rows have none.

V gene	D gene	J gene	clone size	CDR3 DNA	CDR3 protein
TRBV7-7	NA	TRBJ2-2	few	TGTGCCAGCAGCGTCACACAGGAGCTGTTTTTT	CASSVTQELFF
TRBV7-2	NA	TRBJ2-7	many	TGTGCCAGCAGCTTAGAGAACGAGCAGTACTTC	CASSLENEQYF
TRBV4-3	NA	TRBJ2-7	NA	TGCGCCAGCAGCCAAGCCCCCCAGGGGGGCCAATCGGAGCAGTACTTC	CASSQAPQGGQSEQYF
TRBV20-1	NA	TRBJ2-2	NA	TGCAGTGCTAAAACAGTTACCGGGGAGCTGTTTTTT	CSAKTVTGELFF
TRBV2	TRBD2	TRBJ2-7	few	TGTGCCAGCAGTGAAGCGGAGCGGGAACTTACCTACGAGCAGTACTTC	CASSEAERELTYEQYF
TRBV3-1	NA	TRBJ2-1	NA	TGTGCCAGCAGCTGGGACCTATCAACGTCACCGGGTGTGCAGTTCTTC	CASSWDLSTSPGVQFF
TRBV12-3/TRBV12-4	TRBD2	TRBJ2-7	many	TGTGCCAGCTCTGCGGGAGGGCTTTGGGAGCAGTACTTC	CASSAGGLWEQYF
TRBV28	NA	TRBJ2-1	NA	TGTGCCAGCAGTCTAAGATGGAATGAGCAGTTCTTC	CASSLRWNEQFF
TRBV3-1	TRBD1	TRBJ1-2	few	TGTGCCAGCAGCCACAACGGACAGGGCGGTGGCTACACCTTC	CASSHNGQGGGYTF
TRBV3-1	NA	TRBJ1-1	NA	TGTGCCAGCAGCCAAGATCTTGACAGACAAAAAGCTTTCTTT	CASSQDLDRQKAFF
TRBV12-3/TRBV12-4	NA	TRBJ2-1	NA	TGTGCCAGCAGTCGGGCCGTCTCCGGCAATGAGCAGTTCTTC	CASSRAVSGNEQFF
TRBV28	TRBD1	TRBJ2-2	NA	TGTGCCAGCAGGGACAGGGTAGTCTTTGGGAAGCTGTTTTTT	CASRDRVVFGKLFF
TRBV5-5	NA	TRBJ1-1	NA	TGTGCCAGCAGCTTGGCATGGTCCAGAACTGAAGCTTTCTTT	CASSLAWSRTEAFF
TRBV6-5	NA	TRBJ1-3	NA	TGTGCCAGCAGTTACTCAGCGGGGTTAACTGGAAACACCATATATTTT	CASSYSAGLTGNTIYF
TRBV7-3	NA	TRBJ2-3	many	TGTGCCAGCAGCTTAAAGGGGGGCGCAACAGATACGCAGTATTTT	CASSLKGGATDTQYF
TRBV7-2	NA	TRBJ2-1	NA	TGTGCCAGCAGAGTTGGAGGGCCGGAGCAGTTCTTC	CASRVGGPEQFF
TRBV5-1	NA	TRBJ2-1	NA	TGCGCCAGCAGGAGTAGCGGCTCCAATGAGCAGTTCTTC	CASRSSGSNEQFF
TRBV20-1	TRBD1	TRBJ1-5	few	TGCAGTGCGGTCGAGGGGGCTTCTCCCCAGCATTTT	CSAVEGASPQHF
TRBV12-3/TRBV12-4	NA	TRBJ2-1	few	TGTGCCAGCACCCCGATGGGGAAGTCCTACAATGAGCAGTTCTTC	CASTPMGKSYNEQFF
TRBV19	TRBD1	TRBJ2-3	few	TGTGCCAGTAGCCCGGGACAGCGGTACACAGATACGCAGTATTTT	CASSPGQRYTDTQYF
TRBV5-1	NA	TRBJ2-1	many	TGCGCCAGCAGCTTGCCAAGCGGGAATGAGCAGTTCTTC	CASSLPSGNEQFF
TRBV7-9	TRBD2	TRBJ2-1	NA	TGTGCCAGCAGCTTAAGGGGCGGGAGGGCGTACAATGAGCAGTTCTTC	CASSLRGGRAYNEQFF
TRBV12-3/TRBV12-4	NA	TRBJ1-3	NA	TGTGCCAGCGGTTACACAGGTTCTGGAAACACCATATATTTT	CASGYTGSGNTIYF
TRBV10-3	NA	TRBJ2-1	few	TGTGCCATCAGTGAGTCGATTGGCTGGGAGCAGTTCTTC	CAISESIGWEQFF
TRBV5-4	NA	TRBJ1-1	few	TGTGCCAGCAGCAAAGCTTCCTTGCAGATGAACACTGAAGCTTTCTTT	CASSKASLQMNTEAFF
TRBV6-5	TRBD2	TRBJ2-3	few	TGTGCCAGCAGTTACTCCCTAGCGGGAGGGCCAGTTAGGCAGTATTTT	CASSYSLAGGPVRQYF
TRBV6-5	NA	TRBJ1-5	few	TGTGCCAGCAGTTACGGGAGGGATCAGCCCCAGCATTTT	CASSYGRDQPQHF
TRBV7-2	NA	TRBJ1-5	NA	TGTGCCAGCAGCTTAGCAACAGGACTAATCAAGTATAGCAATCAGCCCCAGCATTTT	CASSLATGLIKYSNQPQHF
TRBV27	NA	TRBJ2-7	few	TGTGCCAGCAGTTCCCCCCGCACCGCGGGGTCCTACGAGCAGTACTTC	CASSSPRTAGSYEQYF
TRBV7-2	NA	TRBJ2-6	NA	TGTGCCAGCAGCAGCCGAGTCTCTGGGGCCAACGTCCTGACTTTC	CASSSRVSGANVLTF
TRBV20-1	TRBD1	TRBJ2-7	few	TGCAGTGCTAGAGTTGGGACAGCCTACGAGCAGTACTTC	CSARVGTAYEQYF
TRBV12-3/TRBV12-4	TRBD1	TRBJ2-5	many	TGTGCCAGCGGACGGACAGGGGGATTTGAGACCCAGTACTTC	CASGRTGGFETQYF
TRBV7-2	NA	TRBJ1-5	few	TGTGCCAGCAGCCCCTTCAGGGGCGGCCGAAATCAGCCCCAGCATTTT	CASSPFRGGRNQPQHF
TRBV20-1	NA	TRBJ2-5	NA	TGCAGTGCGAGCCTCACAGGGGGGAGGGGAGAGACCCAGTACTTC	CSASLTGGRGETQYF
TRBV7-2	NA	TRBJ2-1	NA	TGTGCCATCGTCGAGTCCTACAATGAGCAGTTCTTC	CAIVESYNEQFF
TRBV24-1	TRBD1	TRBJ2-1	many	TGTGCCACCCAATCAGGGGGTCTCAATGAGCAGTTCTTC	CATQSGGLNEQFF
TRBV25-1	TRBD2	TRBJ2-1	few	TGTGCCAGCAATCCAACTAGCGGCAATGAGCAGTTCTTC	CASNPTSGNEQFF
TRBV7-3	NA	TRBJ2-3	few	TGTGCCAGCAGCTTGGGACTCTCAGATACGCAGTATTTT	CASSLGLSDTQYF